These T cell receptor beta chains were read from a single sample in a study of cytomegalovirus exposure and HLA in healthy donors. The table came from immunoSEQ multiplex PCR; TCRdb's copy has only in-frame clones and leaves some out. The sample shows 200,000 to 300,000 clones, 84% of them seen only once. Sequencing was performed on PBMCs. These receptors all come from a woman between 40 and 50 years old in good health and CMV-seropositive. The CDR3 runs from the conserved cysteine through the conserved F or W. D genes are given only for firm matches. Clone size, where shown, is once, few, many, or a class for clones that have expanded.

V gene: TRBV7-2
clone size: -
D gene: TRBD1
CDR3 length: 15
J gene: TRBJ2-7
CDR3 protein: CASSLEQGASYEQYF
CDR3 DNA: TGTGCCAGCAGCTTAGAACAGGGGGCGTCCTACGAGCAGTACTTC

V gene: TRBV19
clone size: -
D gene: -
CDR3 length: 15
J gene: TRBJ1-5
CDR3 protein: CASSDRPGTDQPQHF
CDR3 DNA: TGTGCCAGTAGTGACAGACCAGGGACTGATCAGCCCCAGCATTTT

V gene: TRBV30
clone size: -
D gene: TRBD2
CDR3 length: 14
J gene: TRBJ2-1
CDR3 protein: CAWSGSGRGDEQFF
CDR3 DNA: TGTGCCTGGAGCGGTAGCGGGAGGGGCGATGAGCAGTTCTTC

V gene: TRBV6-1
clone size: -
D gene: -
CDR3 length: 16
J gene: TRBJ1-1
CDR3 protein: CASSEPTGRGNTEAFF
CDR3 DNA: TGTGCCAGCAGTGAACCCACAGGGCGAGGGAACACTGAAGCTTTCTTT

V gene: TRBV11-3
clone size: -
D gene: -
CDR3 length: 13
J gene: TRBJ2-7
CDR3 protein: CASSLRGNYEQYF
CDR3 DNA: TGTGCCAGCAGCTTACGGGGAAACTACGAGCAGTACTTC

V gene: TRBV28
clone size: -
D gene: -
CDR3 length: 17
J gene: TRBJ1-2
CDR3 protein: CASSLGSRYPLSYGYTF
CDR3 DNA: TGTGCCAGCAGTTTGGGGAGCAGGTACCCCCTCTCCTATGGCTACACCTTC

V gene: TRBV29-1
clone size: -
D gene: -
CDR3 length: 14
J gene: TRBJ2-1
CDR3 protein: CSVARGQAAGEQFF
CDR3 DNA: TGCAGCGTTGCGCGGGGTCAGGCGGCGGGTGAGCAGTTCTTC

V gene: TRBV11-1
clone size: once
D gene: TRBD2
CDR3 length: 16
J gene: TRBJ2-2
CDR3 protein: CASSQTAGYLAGELFF
CDR3 DNA: TGTGCCAGCAGCCAAACAGCGGGATATCTCGCCGGGGAGCTGTTTTTT

V gene: TRBV5-1
clone size: -
D gene: -
CDR3 length: 14
J gene: TRBJ2-5
CDR3 protein: CASSLGADRETQYF
CDR3 DNA: TGCGCCAGCAGCTTGGGAGCGGACCGGGAGACCCAGTACTTC

V gene: TRBV19
clone size: -
D gene: -
CDR3 length: 19
J gene: TRBJ1-2
CDR3 protein: CASSIDRPTGASGGYGYTF
CDR3 DNA: TGTGCCAGTAGTATAGATCGCCCTACGGGAGCCTCCGGCGGCTATGGCTACACCTTC

V gene: TRBV28
clone size: once
D gene: -
CDR3 length: 11
J gene: TRBJ2-7
CDR3 protein: CASTNTYEQYF
CDR3 DNA: TGTGCCAGCACCAACACCTACGAGCAGTACTTC

V gene: TRBV4-1
clone size: -
D gene: TRBD2
CDR3 length: 16
J gene: TRBJ2-1
CDR3 protein: CASSQLGLAGHNEQFF
CDR3 DNA: TGCGCCAGCAGCCAGTTAGGACTAGCGGGGCATAATGAGCAGTTCTTC

V gene: TRBV11-3
clone size: -
D gene: -
CDR3 length: 15
J gene: TRBJ2-2
CDR3 protein: CASSSGTLNTGELFF
CDR3 DNA: TGTGCCAGCAGCTCCGGGACACTGAACACCGGGGAGCTGTTTTTT

V gene: TRBV11-2
clone size: -
D gene: TRBD2
CDR3 length: 15
J gene: TRBJ2-5
CDR3 protein: CASSLFAGGVETQYF
CDR3 DNA: TGTGCCAGCAGCTTGTTCGCGGGAGGAGTGGAGACCCAGTACTTC

V gene: TRBV9
clone size: -
D gene: TRBD2
CDR3 length: 16
J gene: TRBJ2-3
CDR3 protein: CASSVTSGLSTDTQYF
CDR3 DNA: TGTGCCAGCAGCGTTACTAGCGGCCTTAGCACAGATACGCAGTATTTT

V gene: TRBV7-8
clone size: -
D gene: -
CDR3 length: 14
J gene: TRBJ1-3
CDR3 protein: CASSLSGTGNTIYF
CDR3 DNA: TGTGCCAGCAGCTTATCGGGAACTGGAAACACCATATATTTT

V gene: TRBV27
clone size: -
D gene: TRBD2
CDR3 length: 15
J gene: TRBJ2-1
CDR3 protein: CASSLGLAGTYEQFF
CDR3 DNA: TGTGCCAGCAGCCTGGGACTAGCGGGAACCTATGAGCAGTTCTTC

V gene: TRBV28
clone size: -
D gene: TRBD2
CDR3 length: 18
J gene: TRBJ2-7
CDR3 protein: CASSRSSSGSASSYEQYF
CDR3 DNA: TGTGCCAGCAGCAGAAGTTCTAGCGGGAGTGCCTCATCCTACGAGCAGTACTTC

V gene: TRBV28
clone size: -
D gene: -
CDR3 length: 13
J gene: TRBJ1-3
CDR3 protein: CASSTPSRDTIYF
CDR3 DNA: TGTGCCAGCAGTACCCCTAGCCGGGACACCATATATTTT

V gene: TRBV5-1
clone size: -
D gene: TRBD2
CDR3 length: 16
J gene: TRBJ2-2
CDR3 protein: CASSSRTSGDTGELFF
CDR3 DNA: TGCGCCAGCAGCTCTCGGACTAGCGGAGACACCGGGGAGCTGTTTTTT

V gene: TRBV19
clone size: few
D gene: -
CDR3 length: 20
J gene: TRBJ1-3
CDR3 protein: CASSISAPGPGHPTGNTIYF
CDR3 DNA: TGTGCCAGTAGTATTTCTGCCCCCGGACCGGGACACCCGACCGGAAACACCATATATTTT

V gene: TRBV4-3
clone size: once
D gene: -
CDR3 length: 17
J gene: TRBJ2-1
CDR3 protein: CASSQDQRGAGGNEQFF
CDR3 DNA: TGCGCCAGCAGCCAAGATCAACGGGGGGCAGGAGGCAATGAGCAGTTCTTC

V gene: TRBV7-7
clone size: -
D gene: -
CDR3 length: 16
J gene: TRBJ2-2
CDR3 protein: CASSLFSSGGTGELFF
CDR3 DNA: TGTGCCAGCAGCCTATTTTCCAGCGGCGGGACCGGGGAGCTGTTTTTT

V gene: TRBV7-9
clone size: -
D gene: TRBD1
CDR3 length: 15
J gene: TRBJ1-2
CDR3 protein: CASSVPGTGVNGYTF
CDR3 DNA: TGTGCCAGCAGCGTACCCGGGACAGGAGTTAATGGCTACACCTTC

V gene: TRBV28
clone size: -
D gene: -
CDR3 length: 11
J gene: TRBJ1-6
CDR3 protein: CASRSGSPLHF
CDR3 DNA: TGTGCCAGCAGATCAGGTTCACCCCTCCACTTT

V gene: TRBV30
clone size: -
D gene: TRBD2
CDR3 length: 15
J gene: TRBJ2-1
CDR3 protein: CAWSSGEGSYNEQFF
CDR3 DNA: TGTGCCTGGTCGAGTGGGGAGGGCTCCTACAATGAGCAGTTCTTC

V gene: TRBV11-1
clone size: -
D gene: -
CDR3 length: 16
J gene: TRBJ1-1
CDR3 protein: CASSLEQGGVNTEAFF
CDR3 DNA: TGTGCCAGCAGCTTAGAACAGGGAGGGGTGAACACTGAAGCTTTCTTT

V gene: TRBV27
clone size: -
D gene: -
CDR3 length: 13
J gene: TRBJ1-5
CDR3 protein: CASSPPSGQPQHF
CDR3 DNA: TGTGCCAGCAGCCCCCCCTCAGGGCAGCCCCAGCATTTT

V gene: TRBV6-5
clone size: -
D gene: -
CDR3 length: 13
J gene: TRBJ2-2
CDR3 protein: CASSAQGAGELFF
CDR3 DNA: TGTGCCAGCAGTGCTCAAGGAGCCGGGGAGCTGTTTTTT

V gene: TRBV30
clone size: -
D gene: -
CDR3 length: 11
J gene: TRBJ2-7
CDR3 protein: CAWSQGWEQYF
CDR3 DNA: TGTGCCTGGAGTCAGGGGTGGGAGCAGTACTTC

V gene: TRBV10-2
clone size: -
D gene: TRBD1
CDR3 length: 17
J gene: TRBJ1-1
CDR3 protein: CASSPDRGYYTATEAFF
CDR3 DNA: TGCGCCAGCAGCCCAGACAGGGGATATTATACGGCCACTGAAGCTTTCTTT

V gene: TRBV5-5
clone size: -
D gene: -
CDR3 length: 15
J gene: TRBJ2-7
CDR3 protein: CASSLGGLGSYEQYF
CDR3 DNA: TGTGCCAGCAGCTTGGGAGGGTTGGGCTCCTACGAGCAGTACTTC

V gene: TRBV6-5
clone size: -
D gene: -
CDR3 length: 13
J gene: TRBJ1-5
CDR3 protein: CASMVGLNQPQHF
CDR3 DNA: TGTGCCAGCATGGTGGGCCTTAATCAGCCCCAGCATTTT

V gene: TRBV9
clone size: -
D gene: TRBD1
CDR3 length: 18
J gene: TRBJ1-2
CDR3 protein: CASSVTLDPTGTHRGYTF
CDR3 DNA: TGTGCCAGCAGCGTAACCCTTGACCCGACAGGGACTCACCGTGGCTACACCTTC

V gene: TRBV9
clone size: -
D gene: TRBD2
CDR3 length: 18
J gene: TRBJ2-3
CDR3 protein: CASSVALASGGSTDTQYF
CDR3 DNA: TGTGCCAGCAGCGTAGCTTTGGCTAGCGGGGGAAGCACAGATACGCAGTATTTT

V gene: TRBV7-9
clone size: once
D gene: -
CDR3 length: 14
J gene: TRBJ2-1
CDR3 protein: CASSLLLSYNEQFF
CDR3 DNA: TGTGCCAGCAGCTTACTCCTCTCCTACAATGAGCAGTTCTTC

V gene: TRBV9
clone size: -
D gene: -
CDR3 length: 16
J gene: TRBJ1-5
CDR3 protein: CASSRGDSLGNQPQHF
CDR3 DNA: TGTGCCAGCAGCAGAGGTGACAGTTTAGGCAATCAGCCCCAGCATTTT

V gene: TRBV27
clone size: -
D gene: TRBD2
CDR3 length: 14
J gene: TRBJ2-3
CDR3 protein: CASSFGTSGDTQYF
CDR3 DNA: TGTGCCAGCAGTTTCGGTACTAGCGGAGATACGCAGTATTTT

V gene: TRBV7-9
clone size: -
D gene: TRBD1
CDR3 length: 15
J gene: TRBJ2-3
CDR3 protein: CASSLEGAVKDTQYF
CDR3 DNA: TGTGCCAGCAGCTTAGAGGGGGCAGTCAAAGATACGCAGTATTTT

V gene: TRBV7-9
clone size: -
D gene: -
CDR3 length: 15
J gene: TRBJ1-3
CDR3 protein: CASSSTASSGNTIYF
CDR3 DNA: TGTGCCAGCAGCTCAACAGCTTCCTCTGGAAACACCATATATTTT

V gene: TRBV11-3
clone size: few
D gene: TRBD1
CDR3 length: 13
J gene: TRBJ1-5
CDR3 protein: CASSGQANQPQHF
CDR3 DNA: TGTGCCAGCAGCGGACAGGCCAATCAGCCCCAGCATTTT

V gene: TRBV14
clone size: -
D gene: TRBD2
CDR3 length: 15
J gene: TRBJ2-3
CDR3 protein: CASSQVGGFADTQYF
CDR3 DNA: TGTGCCAGCAGCCAAGTCGGGGGGTTTGCAGATACGCAGTATTTT

V gene: TRBV25-1
clone size: -
D gene: -
CDR3 length: 13
J gene: TRBJ1-1
CDR3 protein: CASLSRQNTEAFF
CDR3 DNA: TGTGCCAGCCTTTCGAGACAGAACACTGAAGCTTTCTTT

V gene: TRBV28
clone size: -
D gene: -
CDR3 length: 13
J gene: TRBJ2-3
CDR3 protein: CASSRTGTDTQYF
CDR3 DNA: TGTGCCAGCAGCAGGACAGGCACAGATACGCAGTATTTT

V gene: TRBV9
clone size: -
D gene: TRBD2
CDR3 length: 15
J gene: TRBJ2-5
CDR3 protein: CASSGGSGIQETQYF
CDR3 DNA: TGTGCCAGCAGCGGTGGGAGCGGGATCCAAGAGACCCAGTACTTC

V gene: TRBV28
clone size: -
D gene: -
CDR3 length: 14
J gene: TRBJ1-3
CDR3 protein: CASSFGGYGNTIYF
CDR3 DNA: TGTGCCAGCAGTTTCGGGGGGTATGGAAACACCATATATTTT